Detailed here is one TCR beta chain. What it recognizes is unknown. Using immunoSEQ multiplex PCR, the repertoire was profiled, and TCRdb retains in-frame clones only, with some absent. The profile shows some 38,000 clones, 75% of them singletons. Germline CDR1 reads SGHNT; CDR2 reads YYREEE (reference sequence). CDR3 length: 14 residues. Trimming stripped 5 bases from V and 4 bases from J, with 15 bases between. Regarding time point: week 47, end of study. A single vaccine dose contained 300 ug of mutant IDH1 20-mer peptide, and topical imiquimod was used with it. These data come from a study of a mutant IDH1 vaccine in newly diagnosed glioma.

This receptor was identified in a man aged 35-49 years with glioma. The chain recombines TRBV5-4 with TRBJ1-1; D is unclear. Specimen: PBMCs, collected from a glioma patient whose treatment included an IDH1 peptide vaccine. Here the CDR3 reads CASSSGSWGTEAFF. The CDR3 nucleotides read TGTGCCAGCAGTTCCGGGTCCTGGGGCACTGAAGCTTTCTTT.